This is a list of T cell receptor beta chains from one sample in a study of cytomegalovirus exposure and HLA in healthy donors. Method: immunoSEQ multiplex PCR; TCRdb's copy keeps in-frame clones and lacks some. Here the sample spans about 170,000 clones, about 62% being singletons. Source material: PBMCs. The receptors derive from a man in his forties or fifties in good health and CMV-seronegative. Both conserved end residues are part of each CDR3. The D gene is left open where the match is weak. Some rows mark clone size as missing; the rest say once, few, many or name a class of expanded clone.

D gene	V gene	J gene	clone size	CDR3 protein	CDR3 DNA
NA	TRBV10-3	TRBJ2-1	NA	CAISATSGYNEQFF	TGTGCCATCAGTGCCACTAGTGGCTACAATGAGCAGTTCTTC
TRBD1	TRBV6-5	TRBJ1-2	NA	CASSYHPDRGPYGYTF	TGTGCCAGCAGTTATCACCCGGACAGGGGGCCTTATGGCTACACCTTC
TRBD1	TRBV6-6	TRBJ1-1	NA	CASIPSRDRVTEAFF	TGTGCCAGCATCCCGTCCCGGGACAGGGTCACTGAAGCTTTCTTT
NA	TRBV29-1	TRBJ1-5	NA	CSVGFPGGNQPQHF	TGCAGCGTTGGGTTCCCGGGGGGCAATCAGCCCCAGCATTTT
NA	TRBV28	TRBJ2-7	NA	CASRESSSYEQYF	TGTGCCAGCAGAGAGTCAAGCTCCTACGAGCAGTACTTC
NA	TRBV11-3	TRBJ1-6	once	CASSLEQNSPLHF	TGTGCCAGCAGCTTAGAACAGAATTCACCCCTCCACTTT
NA	TRBV7-9	TRBJ1-2	few	CSSSPPTGGYGYTF	TGTTCCAGCAGCCCTCCAACAGGTGGCTATGGCTACACCTTC
TRBD1	TRBV2	TRBJ2-5	NA	CASMGQGTQETQYF	TGTGCCAGCATGGGACAGGGGACCCAAGAGACCCAGTACTTC
TRBD2	TRBV6-5	TRBJ2-3	NA	CASKILAGPTDTQYF	TGTGCCAGCAAAATACTAGCGGGCCCCACAGATACGCAGTATTTT
NA	TRBV27	TRBJ2-7	few	CASRIGVSYEQYF	TGTGCCAGCAGAATCGGGGTCTCCTACGAGCAGTACTTC
TRBD1	TRBV18	TRBJ1-4	few	CASSPGQGFEKLFF	TGTGCCAGCTCACCGGGACAGGGATTTGAAAAACTGTTTTTT
NA	TRBV5-6	TRBJ1-1	NA	CASNLDGIMNTEAFF	TGTGCCAGCAATTTAGACGGGATCATGAACACTGAAGCTTTCTTT
TRBD1	TRBV6-7	TRBJ2-7	NA	CASSYPIDRGPSYEQYF	TGTGCCAGCAGTTACCCTATCGACAGGGGGCCCTCCTACGAGCAGTACTTC
TRBD1	TRBV7-7	TRBJ2-5	NA	CASSPRTGRETQYF	TGTGCTAGCAGCCCCCGGACAGGGCGGGAGACCCAGTACTTC
NA	TRBV23-1	TRBJ2-5	few	CASSQMAGTSQETQYF	TGCGCCAGCAGTCAAATGGCAGGGACATCTCAAGAGACCCAGTACTTC
TRBD2	TRBV27	TRBJ2-1	NA	CASSWSGGNEQFF	TGTGCCAGCAGTTGGTCGGGGGGTAATGAGCAGTTCTTC
TRBD2	TRBV7-3	TRBJ2-1	NA	CASRLGPSGGNEQFF	TGTGCCAGCCGTTTGGGGCCTAGCGGAGGAAATGAGCAGTTCTTC
NA	TRBV28	TRBJ1-1	NA	CASSRDNRNTEAFF	TGTGCCAGCAGTAGGGACAACCGAAACACTGAAGCTTTCTTT
NA	TRBV5-4	TRBJ2-7	NA	CASSLDTDSYEQYF	TGTGCCAGCAGCTTGGACACCGACTCCTACGAGCAGTACTTC
TRBD1	TRBV7-9	TRBJ1-6	NA	CASSLTGGAEPLHF	TGTGCCAGCAGCCTGACAGGGGGCGCGGAACCCCTCCACTTT
TRBD2	TRBV5-1	TRBJ2-3	NA	CASTPRPAGTTDTQYF	TGCGCCAGCACCCCGAGACCAGCGGGAACCACAGATACGCAGTATTTT
TRBD1	TRBV19	TRBJ2-3	NA	CASSRQGATDTQYF	TGTGCCAGTAGTAGACAGGGGGCTACAGATACGCAGTATTTT
TRBD2	TRBV27	TRBJ2-3	NA	CASSSLASGSPDTQYF	TGTGCCAGCAGTTCCCTGGCTAGCGGGAGCCCCGATACGCAGTATTTT
NA	TRBV4-1	TRBJ1-2	NA	CASSQDENRENYGYTF	TGCGCCAGCAGCCAAGATGAGAACAGGGAGAACTATGGCTACACCTTC
NA	TRBV7-9	TRBJ2-5	NA	CASSSGSQETQYF	TGTGCCAGCAGCTCGGGTTCCCAAGAGACCCAGTACTTC
NA	TRBV6-1	TRBJ1-3	NA	CASSEARHGNTIYF	TGTGCCAGCAGTGAAGCGCGCCATGGAAACACCATATATTTT
TRBD2	TRBV5-6	TRBJ2-3	NA	CASSLGLATTDTQYF	TGTGCCAGCAGCTTGGGACTAGCGACGACAGATACGCAGTATTTT
TRBD1	TRBV4-2	TRBJ1-6	NA	CASSLRGPPYNSPLHF	TGTGCCAGCAGTCTGAGGGGGCCCCCCTATAATTCACCCCTCCACTTT
NA	TRBV5-4	TRBJ1-2	NA	CASSEGKRGDYGYTF	TGTGCCAGCAGCGAGGGGAAACGGGGGGACTATGGCTACACCTTC
NA	TRBV18	TRBJ2-7	NA	CASSPPEGSYEQYF	TGTGCCAGCTCACCACCGGAGGGCTCCTACGAGCAGTACTTC
NA	TRBV6-6	TRBJ1-2	few	CASSSDYYGYTF	TGTGCCAGCAGTTCGGACTACTATGGCTACACCTTC
NA	TRBV28	TRBJ1-5	NA	CASSLRTGDQPQHF	TGTGCCAGCAGTTTAAGAACGGGTGATCAGCCCCAGCATTTT
TRBD2	TRBV18	TRBJ2-4	few	CASSPTSGAKNIQYF	TGTGCCAGCTCACCGACTAGCGGTGCCAAAAACATTCAGTACTTC
TRBD1	TRBV18	TRBJ2-1	NA	CASSTRDRGNEQFF	TGTGCCAGCTCAACCCGGGACAGGGGCAATGAGCAGTTCTTC
TRBD1	TRBV10-3	TRBJ1-6	NA	CAIKGGEDSPLHF	TGTGCCATCAAAGGGGGCGAGGATTCACCCCTCCACTTT
NA	TRBV2	TRBJ1-4	NA	CASRSPTAGSEKLFF	TGTGCCAGCAGGTCGCCGACGGCGGGAAGCGAAAAACTGTTTTTT
NA	TRBV28	TRBJ2-7	NA	CASTSATTVWEQYF	TGTGCCAGCACAAGTGCCACCACGGTCTGGGAGCAGTACTTC
TRBD2	TRBV27	TRBJ2-3	once	CASSPGLSTDTQYF	TGTGCCAGCAGTCCGGGACTAAGCACAGATACGCAGTATTTT
TRBD2	TRBV6-5	TRBJ2-3	NA	CASTRAGLTDTQYF	TGTGCCAGCACTCGAGCGGGACTCACAGATACGCAGTATTTT
TRBD2	TRBV15	TRBJ2-1	few	CATSRDDSRRGDLIYNEQFF	TGTGCCACCAGCAGGGATGACTCTCGCCGGGGGGACCTAATCTACAATGAGCAGTTCTTC
NA	TRBV5-1	TRBJ2-1	NA	CASSPLPGGGDYNEQFF	TGCGCCAGCAGCCCCCTCCCGGGAGGGGGCGATTACAATGAGCAGTTCTTC
NA	TRBV9	TRBJ2-3	NA	CASSVGGSTDTQYF	TGTGCCAGCAGCGTAGGAGGTAGCACAGATACGCAGTATTTT
NA	TRBV30	TRBJ2-3	NA	CAWSTGNTDTQYF	TGTGCCTGGAGTACGGGGAACACAGATACGCAGTATTTT
NA	TRBV11-1	TRBJ1-4	once	CASSLADSATNEKLFF	TGTGCCAGCAGCTTAGCGGACAGCGCAACTAATGAAAAACTGTTTTTT
NA	TRBV18	TRBJ1-2	NA	CASSPLDTGLYGYTF	TGTGCCAGCTCACCTCTAGATACAGGGTTGTATGGCTACACCTTC
TRBD1	TRBV5-1	TRBJ2-7	NA	CASSLGQGQQYF	TGCGCCAGCAGCTTGGGACAGGGGCAGCAGTACTTC
NA	TRBV4-3	TRBJ1-4	NA	CASSPTGGSNEKLFF	TGCGCCAGCAGCCCTACCGGAGGATCTAATGAAAAACTGTTTTTT
NA	TRBV27	TRBJ1-3	few	CASSPRTPFSGNTIYF	TGTGCCAGCAGTCCAAGGACACCCTTCTCTGGAAACACCATATATTTT
NA	TRBV7-9	TRBJ2-3	NA	CSSSPWMRQESTDTQYF	TGTTCCAGCAGCCCTTGGATGCGACAGGAGAGCACAGATACGCAGTATTTT
NA	TRBV28	TRBJ1-5	few	CASISDRRDNQPQHF	TGTGCCAGCATCTCCGACAGGCGAGACAATCAGCCCCAGCATTTT
TRBD1	TRBV7-2	TRBJ1-2	NA	CASSLDPGQANYGYTF	TGTGCCAGCAGCTTAGATCCGGGACAGGCTAACTATGGCTACACCTTC